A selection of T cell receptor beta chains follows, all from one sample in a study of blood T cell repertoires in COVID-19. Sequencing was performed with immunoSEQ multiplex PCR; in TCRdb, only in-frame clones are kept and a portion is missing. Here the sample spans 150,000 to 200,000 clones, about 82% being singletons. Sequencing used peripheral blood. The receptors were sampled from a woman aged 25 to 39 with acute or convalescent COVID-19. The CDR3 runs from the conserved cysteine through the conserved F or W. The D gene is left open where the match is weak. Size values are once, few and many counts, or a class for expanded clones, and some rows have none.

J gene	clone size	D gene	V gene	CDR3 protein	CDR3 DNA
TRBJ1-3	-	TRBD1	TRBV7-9	CASSLDRAGNTIYF	TGTGCCAGCAGTCTGGACAGGGCTGGAAACACCATATATTTT
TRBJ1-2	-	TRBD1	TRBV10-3	CAISGVSDRESYGYTF	TGTGCCATCAGTGGGGTCTCGGACAGGGAGAGCTATGGCTACACCTTC
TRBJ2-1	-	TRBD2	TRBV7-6	CASSSRGGTYNEQFF	TGTGCCAGCAGCTCTCGGGGGGGGACATACAATGAGCAGTTCTTC
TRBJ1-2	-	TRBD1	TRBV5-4	CASSPGQGLANYGYTF	TGTGCCAGCAGCCCGGGACAGGGATTAGCTAACTATGGCTACACCTTC
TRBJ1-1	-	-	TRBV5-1	CASRTGGVDTEAFF	TGCGCCAGCCGTACAGGCGGGGTAGACACTGAAGCTTTCTTT
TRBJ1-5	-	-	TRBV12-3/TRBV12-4	CASSSGGQPQHF	TGTGCCAGCAGTTCCGGGGGACAGCCCCAGCATTTT
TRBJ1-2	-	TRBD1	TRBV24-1	CATSERDREYGYTF	TGTGCCACCAGTGAGCGGGACAGGGAATATGGCTACACCTTC
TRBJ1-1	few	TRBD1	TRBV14	CASSSRTGRNTEAFF	TGTGCCAGCAGCTCTCGGACAGGGCGCAACACTGAAGCTTTCTTT
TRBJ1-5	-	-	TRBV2	CASSPEAGGNQPQHF	TGTGCCAGCAGTCCTGAGGCAGGGGGCAATCAGCCCCAGCATTTT
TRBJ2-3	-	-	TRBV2	CATGQWETDTQYF	TGTGCCACAGGACAGTGGGAGACAGATACGCAGTATTTT
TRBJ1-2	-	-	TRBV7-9	CASSLDASYGYTF	TGTGCCAGCAGCTTAGATGCCAGCTATGGCTACACCTTC
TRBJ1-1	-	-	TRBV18	CASSAGQNTEAFF	TGTGCCAGCTCAGCGGGTCAGAACACTGAAGCTTTCTTT
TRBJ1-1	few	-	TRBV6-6	CASSPRDWGDPEAFF	TGTGCCAGCAGCCCCCGGGACTGGGGGGATCCTGAAGCTTTCTTT
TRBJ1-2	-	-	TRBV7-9	CASSYPGGNFDGYTF	TGTGCCAGCAGCTACCCGGGGGGGAACTTTGATGGCTACACCTTC
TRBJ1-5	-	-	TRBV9	CASSVAGGQPQHF	TGTGCCAGCAGCGTAGCGGGGGGTCAGCCCCAGCATTTT
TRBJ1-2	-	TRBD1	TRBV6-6	CASSPDRGGYTF	TGTGCCAGCAGCCCGGACAGGGGAGGCTACACCTTC
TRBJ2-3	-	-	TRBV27	CASSLSNTQYF	TGTGCCAGCAGTTTGAGCAACACGCAGTATTTT